This T cell receptor beta chain is drawn from a study of tumour-infiltrating T cells in Burkitt lymphoma. Overall study context: Productive clonality predicted overall and progression-free survival.

Profiling relied on immunoSEQ multiplex PCR, and the TCRdb table lists in-frame clones only, not all of them. This sample has 4,000 to 5,000 clones, with around 84% found just once. V dropped 4 bases and J dropped 0 bases, with 20 bases sitting between them. Germline CDR1 and CDR2: SGDLS and YYNGEE. The CDR3 consists of 18 residues. Sequencing input: tumor tissue. The TCR originated in a human donor with diffuse large B-cell lymphoma. Some clones in this sample may be carry-over from other donors' samples. The V gene is TRBV9, the J gene TRBJ1-3; possible D gene TRBD1, 5 bases. The CDR3 protein is CASSPQGGRLSSGNTIYF. The DNA of the CDR3 is TGTGCCAGCAGCCCCCAGGGCGGTCGCCTCAGCTCTGGAAACACCATATATTTT.